This TCR beta chain comes out of a study of brain T cells in children with intractable seizures. This sample's time point: blood from clinic visit 5 months post-surgery; TSC patient then seizure free. Only cases whose brain tissue showed the highest T cell transcript signatures were sequenced. Pre-surgery treatment included at least one anti-epileptic drug. TCRdb's copy holds only in-frame clones and misses some; the assay was immunoSEQ multiplex PCR. Among a few hundred thousand clones, approximately 93% were seen once, and the ten largest hold around 5%. Note on this clone: Its antigen remains unknown.

Study-level findings and limits: Pre-surgery blood may have been undersampled, hiding some clones.

The TCR comes from a boy less than two years old with tuberous sclerosis and intractable seizures. The material sequenced was peripheral blood, taken roughly 5 months after surgery.

CDR3 amino acids: CASSFGGGLGAYEQYF. The CDR3 nucleotides read TGTGCCAGCAGTTTTGGAGGGGGGCTTGGTGCCTACGAGCAGTACTTC. V is TRBV27 and J is TRBJ2-7, with D perhaps matching TRBD1 or TRBD2 (6 bases each). Per the germline V gene, CDR1 is MNHEY and CDR2 is SMNVEV (reference sequence). The length of the CDR3 is 16 residues. The V gene lost 3 bases and the J gene lost 2 bases, with 17 bases spanning the gap.